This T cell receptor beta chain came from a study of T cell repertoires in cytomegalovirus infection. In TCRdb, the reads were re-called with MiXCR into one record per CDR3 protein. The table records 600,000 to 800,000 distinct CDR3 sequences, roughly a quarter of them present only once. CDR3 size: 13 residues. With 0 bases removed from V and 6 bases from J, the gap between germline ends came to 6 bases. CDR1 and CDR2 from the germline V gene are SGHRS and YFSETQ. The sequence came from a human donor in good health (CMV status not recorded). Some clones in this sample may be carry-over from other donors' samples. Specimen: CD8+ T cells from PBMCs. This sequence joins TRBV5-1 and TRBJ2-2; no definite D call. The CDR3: CASSLALAGELFF. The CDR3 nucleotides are TGCGCCAGCAGCTTGGCTCTAGCCGGGGAGCTGTTTTTT.